The clone carrying this T cell receptor beta chain appeared once. It is unclear where the CDR3 begins or ends on the DNA, so no DNA is shown, and the CDR3 is as TCRdb lists it. TCRdb called the multiplex PCR reads again in MiXCR, with one record for every CDR3 protein. Among about 140,000 distinct CDR3 sequences listed, about 31% were seen once. Axillary draining lymph nodes of breast cancer patients supplied the node samples. These data originate in a study of breast tumors, draining lymph nodes, adjacent tissues. CDR1 and CDR2 from the germline V gene are SEHNR and FQNEAQ (reference sequence). Including both end residues, the CDR3 is 24 amino acids long.

The chain has TRBV7-9 and TRBJ1-3; the table's D call, TRBD1, was not checked against the DNA. Sequenced material: axillary lymph node tissue. The sequence was collected from a female donor with breast cancer. Some clones in this sample may be carry-over from other donors' samples. CDR3 in amino acids: CASSLRGRDTSYEQYFGPANTIYF.